These 20 T cell receptor beta chains came from one sample sequenced in a study of T cell responses to AZD1222 COVID-19 vaccine. Libraries were prepared by immunoSEQ multiplex PCR; TCRdb keeps only in-frame clonotypes and omits some of them. The data hold about 120,000 clones, with less than 95% observed a single time. The sample was peripheral blood, taken on day 0 of AZD1222 vaccination. The receptor set was obtained from an adult in good health.

The chain employs TRBV7-9 and TRBJ1-1, with D unresolved. The CDR3 length is 13 residues. Between the trimmed V and J ends, which lost 5 bases and 8 bases, there was a span of 15 bases. The germline CDR1 and CDR2 sequences are SEHNR and FQNEAQ (reference sequence). The CDR3 region is CASSVEPSGEAFF. CDR3 DNA sequence: TGTGCCAGCAGCGTTGAGCCCAGCGGCGAAGCTTTCTTT.

The CDR3 spells CASVRNTEAFF. In DNA form, the CDR3 reads TGTGCCAGCGTCCGGAACACTGAAGCTTTCTTT. The chain uses TRBV6-5 and TRBJ1-1; D uncertain. The CDR3 sequence is 11 residues long. Per germline, CDR1 MNHEY and CDR2 SVGAGI. V dropped 8 bases and J dropped 1 base, with 5 bases sitting between them.

This chain connects TRBV3-1 (or the pseudogene TRBV3-2) to TRBJ2-7; 13 positions match TRBD2. This CDR3 spans 18 amino acids. The junction had 8 bases not matched to a gene; V was cut back by 0 bases and J by 3 bases. From germline, CDR1 is LGHDT and CDR2 YNNKEL (reference sequence). The CDR3 DNA is TGTGCCAGCAGCCAAGATACTAGCGGGAGGGCCCCCTTCTACGAGCAGTACTTC. Its translation: CASSQDTSGRAPFYEQYF.

V and J are TRBV27 and TRBJ1-3; D may be TRBD1 (6 bases). This CDR3 has 13 residues. V shed 5 bases and J shed 4 bases, with 9 bases lying between them. CDR1 and CDR2 (germline): MNHEY, SMNVEV (reference sequence). CDR3 bases: TGTGCCAGCAGTACAGGGATAGGAAACACCATATATTTT. Its protein product is CASSTGIGNTIYF.

V is TRBV19 and J is TRBJ2-1; no definite D call. V was trimmed by 1 base and J by 6 bases, leaving 10 bases between them. CDR1 and CDR2 (germline): LNHDA, SQIVND (reference sequence). The CDR3 length is 14 residues. CDR3 amino acids: CASSIAGISNEQFF. In DNA, the CDR3 is TGTGCCAGTAGTATAGCGGGCATTTCCAATGAGCAGTTCTTC.

The chain links TRBV5-1 to TRBJ2-6; D assignment may be TRBD1 or TRBD2 (5 bases each). The CDR3 consists of 17 residues. CDR1 is SGHRS, CDR2 YFSETQ, per germline. The germline V and J ends were trimmed by 3 bases and 0 bases, with 13 bases remaining between them. The CDR3 is CASSWGPSHSGANVLTF. CDR3 coding DNA: TGCGCCAGCAGCTGGGGACCGAGTCACTCTGGGGCCAACGTCCTGACTTTC.

The V and J genes are TRBV19 and TRBJ1-6; D is ambiguous. Germline CDR1 LNHDA, CDR2 SQIVND (reference sequence). This CDR3 has 9 residues. V lost 6 bases and J 10 bases, leaving 1 base between the germline ends. The CDR3 spells CASRSPLHF. DNA of the CDR3: TGTGCCAGTAGATCACCCCTCCACTTT.

V gene TRBV30 combines with J gene TRBJ2-7; D perhaps matches TRBD2 (5 bases). Between the trimmed V and J ends, which lost 2 bases and 5 bases, there was a span of 7 bases. Germline V CDR1 and CDR2: GTSNPN, SVGIG (reference sequence). The CDR3 is made up of 11 amino acids. CDR3 DNA sequence: TGTGCCTGGAGTCCCGGGGACGAGCAGTACTTC. It specifies CAWSPGDEQYF. The whole variable domain, remainder taken from reference TRBV30 and TRBJ2-7, is SQTIHQWPATLVQPVGSPLSLECTVEGTSNPNLYWYRQAAGRGLQLLFYSVGIGQISSEVPQNLSASRPQDRQFILSSKKLLLSDSGFYLCAWSPGDEQYFGPGTRLTVT.

The gene calls are TRBV7-3 and TRBJ1-2; 8 bases agree with TRBD1. CDR3 size: 14 residues. After removal of 5 bases from V and 8 bases from J, the junction contained 10 bases not matched to a gene. The germline gives CDR1 SGHTA, CDR2 FQGTGA. The chain's CDR3 is CASSQTQGAGGYTF. The CDR3 nucleotides read TGTGCCAGCAGCCAGACCCAGGGGGCAGGGGGCTACACCTTC.

The chain links TRBV5-4 to TRBJ2-1; 13 bases align to TRBD2. The length of the CDR3 is 16 residues. Germline V gene sequence: CDR1 SGHNT, CDR2 YYREEE (reference sequence). V was pared by 4 bases and J by 9 bases, with 10 bases of the junction left unmatched. In DNA, the CDR3 is TGTGCCAGCAGCCGCGAGAGCGGACTAGCGGGAGTTGAGCAGTTCTTC. Its translation: CASSRESGLAGVEQFF. The whole variable domain, filled in from reference TRBV5-4 and TRBJ2-1, reads ETGVTQSPTHLIKTRGQQVTLRCSSQSGHNTVSWYQQALGQGPQFIFQYYREEENGRGNFPPRFSGLQFPNYSSELNVNALELDDSALYLCASSRESGLAGVEQFFGPGTRLTVL.

The count of this clone is one. V is TRBV9 and J is TRBJ2-7; 9 positions agree with TRBD1. After removal of 4 bases from V and 3 bases from J, the junction contained 5 bases not matched to a gene. In germline, CDR1 is SGDLS, CDR2 YYNGEE. This CDR3 is built from 14 residues. CDR3 protein: CASSTRDRDYEQYF. The CDR3 DNA sequence: TGTGCCAGCAGCACCCGGGACAGGGACTACGAGCAGTACTTC.

V is TRBV6-5 and J is TRBJ1-5, with D unresolved. Trimming left V 6 bases short and J 7 bases short, with 19 bases between. The CDR3 spans 15 residues. Germline lookup yields CDR1 MNHEY and CDR2 SVGAGI. The CDR3 DNA reads as TGTGCCAGCAGGAATAGTTACCGGGTAGGGCAGCCCCAGCATTTT. Translation: CASRNSYRVGQPQHF.

The V and J genes are TRBV16 and TRBJ1-4; D not resolved. Germline CDR1 and CDR2: KGHSY and FQNENV. The CDR3 sequence is 12 residues long. Trimming cost V 4 bases and J 5 bases, with 5 bases left between them. The CDR3 nucleotides read TGTGCCAGCAGCCCGCAGAATGAAAAACTGTTTTTT. Translated, it gives CASSPQNEKLFF.

This clone was detected only once. The gene calls are TRBV2 and TRBJ2-2; 13 bases line up with TRBD2. Trimming cost V 4 bases and J 8 bases; bases outside gene matches: 7. Germline V lookup: CDR1 SNHLY, CDR2 FYNNEI. CDR3 length equals 16 residues. CDR3 bases: TGTGCCAGCAGTGGCACTAGCGGGAGGGCCATGGGGGAGCTGTTTTTT. Its protein is CASSGTSGRAMGELFF.

This chain uses TRBV11-3 with TRBJ2-3; 8 bases fit TRBD1. The CDR3 has 14 amino acids. Germline V gene data show CDR1 as SGHNT and CDR2 as YENEEA. J was trimmed by 3 bases and V by 5 bases; bases with no gene match: 4. This CDR3 reads CASSRTGLTDTQYF. The CDR3 DNA sequence: TGTGCCAGCAGCCGGACAGGGTTGACAGATACGCAGTATTTT.

This chain links TRBV10-3 with TRBJ2-1; D is perhaps TRBD1 (5 bases). Germline V CDR1 and CDR2: ENHRY, SYGVKD. This CDR3 spans 15 amino acids. Trimming took 0 bases from V and 7 from J, leaving 13 bases between them. Written as DNA, the CDR3 is TGTGCCATCAGTGAGTCTCAGGGCTTGGGGAATGAGCAGTTCTTC. Translation gives CAISESQGLGNEQFF.

This chain links TRBV6-4 with TRBJ2-3; the D gene is possibly TRBD2 (6 bases). The CDR3 is made up of 15 amino acids. Germline V gene sequence: CDR1 MRHNA, CDR2 SNTAGT. V lost 4 bases and J 0 bases, leaving 11 bases between the germline ends. CDR3 DNA: TGTGCCAGCAGTGTCCAGCTAGCGAGCACAGATACGCAGTATTTT. It is translated as CASSVQLASTDTQYF.

This clone came up once. This chain connects TRBV2 to TRBJ1-1; no reliable D call. The CDR3 contains 13 residues. With 6 bases removed from V and 4 bases from J, the gap between germline ends came to 12 bases. CDR1 and CDR2 from the germline V gene are SNHLY and FYNNEI. CDR3 in amino acids: CASSQGSLTEAFF. The DNA for the CDR3 is TGTGCCAGCAGCCAAGGAAGTCTCACTGAAGCTTTCTTT.

This clone turned up a few times. The chain couples TRBV21-1 to TRBJ1-3. TRBV21-1 is a documented pseudogene. This CDR3 has 17 amino acids. The CDR3 loop is CASSKAGAPRSGNTIYF. Here the CDR3 DNA reads TGTGCCAGCAGCAAAGCCGGGGCCCCCCGGTCTGGAAACACCATATATTTT.

J is TRBJ2-7 and V is TRBV29-1, with D hard to call. Germline V gene data show CDR1 as SQVTM and CDR2 as ANQGSEA. This CDR3 contains 14 residues. V shed 4 bases and J shed 1 base, with 14 bases lying between them. The CDR3 nucleotides are TGCAGCGTTGCGACACTTGGACGGTCCTACGAGCAGTACTTC. Its protein is CSVATLGRSYEQYF.